The 5 T cell receptor beta chains presented below share a single source sample, sequenced in a study of CD8 T cells in ankylosing spondylitis. Study conclusions and caveats: Seemingly characteristic of ankylosing spondylitis blood was a TCR beta motif consisting of roughly 8 highly homologous variants.

These TCRs' antigens remain unknown. TCRdb independently ran MiXCR on the 5' RACE reads; one entry per CDR3 protein. The sample lists more than 400,000 distinct CDR3 sequences, approximately 5% occurring once. Material: blood, either unsorted or a sorted T cell fraction (not recorded which). These receptors were taken from a male donor with ankylosing spondylitis.

The sample holds many counts of this clonotype. V and J are TRBV9 and TRBJ2-7; D not certain. The V end lost 4 bases, the J end lost 0 bases, and 11 bases lay between the germline ends. Germline V CDR1 and CDR2: SGDLS, YYNGEE. The CDR3 is made up of 14 amino acids. The CDR3 region is CASSLWPYSYEQYF. The CDR3 DNA sequence: TGTGCCAGCAGCCTGTGGCCTTACTCCTACGAGCAGTACTTC.

This clonotype was seen repeatedly, ten times or more. V usage is TRBV4-2 and J usage is TRBJ1-1, with TRBD1 as a possible D gene (6 bases). Germline CDR1 reads LGHNA; CDR2 reads YNFKEQ. The CDR3 covers 12 residues. V was trimmed by 8 bases and J by 0 bases, leaving 7 bases between them. CDR3 sequence (DNA): TGTGCCAGCTGGGACATGAACACTGAAGCTTTCTTT. Its protein product is CASWDMNTEAFF.

This chain links TRBV11-1 with TRBJ2-3; possibly TRBD2 for D (6 bases). The CDR3 loop spans 13 amino acids. V dropped 8 bases and J dropped 3 bases, with 12 bases sitting between them. Germline loops: CDR1 SGHAT, CDR2 FQDESV (reference sequence). The CDR3 DNA follows: TGTGCCAGCCGCGTTAGCGGTACAGATACGCAGTATTTT. This gives the protein CASRVSGTDTQYF.

This clonotype was counted many times. The chain carries TRBV29-1 and TRBJ2-1, with D possibly being TRBD1 or TRBD2 (5 bases each). This CDR3 comprises 15 residues. Trimming cost V 6 bases and J 2 bases, with 17 bases left between them. Germline CDR1 reads SQVTM; CDR2 reads ANQGSEA. CDR3: CSVKGPRETYNEQFF. In DNA form, the CDR3 reads TGCAGCGTCAAGGGACCCCGCGAGACCTACAATGAGCAGTTCTTC.

This clonotype was observed a few times. The chain employs TRBV4-3 and TRBJ2-7; a weak D match, TRBD1 (5 bases). The V and J ends lost 3 bases and 5 bases respectively, with 11 bases between them. This CDR3 has 13 amino acids. Germline V gives CDR1 LGHNA, CDR2 YSLEER. The chain's CDR3 is CASSQIVRDEQYF. CDR3 sequence (DNA): TGCGCCAGCAGCCAGATAGTCAGGGACGAGCAGTACTTC.